These 4 T cell receptor beta chains came from one sample sequenced in a study of CD8+CD57+ T cells in acquired aplastic anemia. Genomic DNA provided the template from which TCR beta VDJ and CDR3 profiles were obtained. In TCRdb, the reads were re-called with MiXCR into one record per CDR3 protein. The profile shows 150,000 to 200,000 distinct CDR3 sequences, roughly 65% of them singletons. Only patients with CD8+CD57+ cell expansion on flow cytometry were chosen for sequencing. The sequencing sample was made of sorted CD4+, CD8+, or CD8+CD57+ T cells (not recorded which) from PBMCs. The receptor source for this set is a human donor with aplastic anemia.

J is TRBJ2-1 and V is TRBV25-1; 10 positions agree with TRBD1. The CDR3 sequence is 16 residues long. V was clipped by 3 bases and J by 2 bases; unmatched bases: 4. Germline V gene lookup returns CDR1 MGHDK and CDR2 SYGVNS. The CDR3 here is CASSDPGTGAYNEQFF. The CDR3, as DNA: TGTGCCAGCAGTGACCCCGGGACAGGGGCCTACAATGAGCAGTTCTTC. Using reference TRBV25-1 and TRBJ2-1 for the parts outside the CDR3, the full variable domain is EADIYQTPRYLVIGTGKKITLECSQTMGHDKMYWYQQDPGMELHLIHYSYGVNSTEKGDLSSESTVSRIRTEHFPLTLESARPSHTSQYLCASSDPGTGAYNEQFFGPGTRLTVL.

In its sample, this clonotype was seen many times. The chain is built from TRBV5-8 and TRBJ2-5; D might be TRBD1 or TRBD2, each matching 5 bases. In germline, CDR1 is SGHTS, CDR2 YDEGEE. V was trimmed by 1 base and J by 5 bases, leaving 9 bases between them. This CDR3 is 13 amino acids long. CDR3 nucleotide sequence: TGTGCCAGCAGCTTGCGGGGCAGCGAGACCCAGTACTTC. It encodes CASSLRGSETQYF.

V gene TRBV7-8 combines with J gene TRBJ1-1; D gene uncertain. The CDR3 runs 15 residues. Trimming left V 2 bases short and J 5 bases short, with 15 bases between. CDR1 is SGHVS, CDR2 FQNEAQ, per germline. CDR3 sequence reads: CASSLMGSLGTEAFF. The CDR3 bases are TGTGCCAGCAGCTTAATGGGGAGTTTGGGGACTGAAGCTTTCTTT.

V gene TRBV2 combines with J gene TRBJ2-1; 11 bases fit TRBD1. Losses at the gene ends were 4 bases for V and 4 bases for J; bases not matched to a gene: 3. The CDR3 is 15 amino acids. From germline, CDR1 is SNHLY and CDR2 FYNNEI. In DNA, the CDR3 is TGTGCCAGCAGTGCGGGACAGGGGGGTTACAATGAGCAGTTCTTC. Protein: CASSAGQGGYNEQFF.